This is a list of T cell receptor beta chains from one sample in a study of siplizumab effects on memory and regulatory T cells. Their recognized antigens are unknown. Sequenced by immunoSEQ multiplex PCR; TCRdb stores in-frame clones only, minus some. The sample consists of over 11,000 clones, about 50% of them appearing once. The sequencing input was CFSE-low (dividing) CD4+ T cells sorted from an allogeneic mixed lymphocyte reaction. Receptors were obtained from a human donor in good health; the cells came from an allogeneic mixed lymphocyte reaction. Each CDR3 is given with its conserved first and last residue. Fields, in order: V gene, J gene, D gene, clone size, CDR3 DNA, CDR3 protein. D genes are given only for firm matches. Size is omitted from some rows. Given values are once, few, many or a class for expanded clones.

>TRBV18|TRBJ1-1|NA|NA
TGTGCCAGCTCACCACCGAACACTGAAGCTTTCTTT
CASSPPNTEAFF
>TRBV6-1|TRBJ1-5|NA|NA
TGTGCCAGCAGTGTCGCCGCCAGGGAACGGACCCAGCATTTT
CASSVAARERTQHF
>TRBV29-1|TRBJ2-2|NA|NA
TGCAGCGTTGAAGCGGCCGGGGAGCTGTTTTTT
CSVEAAGELFF
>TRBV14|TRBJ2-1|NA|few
TGTGCCAGCAGCCAATGGGCAGAGCAGTTCTTC
CASSQWAEQFF
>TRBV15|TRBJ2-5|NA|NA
TGTGCCACCAGCAGAGATTTGCAGCAAGAGACCCAGTACTTC
CATSRDLQQETQYF
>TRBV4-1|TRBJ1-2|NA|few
TGCGCCAGCAGCCGGACGGAAAACTATGGCTACACCTTC
CASSRTENYGYTF
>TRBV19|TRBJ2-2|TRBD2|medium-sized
TGTGCCAGTAGTCCCCCCGGTAGCGGGAGTCGCACCGGGGAGCTGTTTTTT
CASSPPGSGSRTGELFF
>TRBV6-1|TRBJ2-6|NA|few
TGTGCCAGCAGTGAAGCGCTTCTAGGGCAGGGAAGGACCCCTGGGGCCAACGTCCTGACTTTC
CASSEALLGQGRTPGANVLTF
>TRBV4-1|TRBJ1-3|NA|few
TGCGCCAGCAGCCAAGATCCCAGGTTAGGTGGAAACACCATATATTTT
CASSQDPRLGGNTIYF
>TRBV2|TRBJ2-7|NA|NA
TGTGCCAGCAGGGGGGACTCTTACGAGCAGTACTTC
CASRGDSYEQYF
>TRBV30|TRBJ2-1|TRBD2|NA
TGTGCCTGGAGTGCGGGACTAGCGGGAGTTGAGCAGTTCTTC
CAWSAGLAGVEQFF
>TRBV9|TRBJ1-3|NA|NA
TGTGCCAGCAGCGTAGGCGGGGGGCGCCGTGGAAACACCATATATTTT
CASSVGGGRRGNTIYF
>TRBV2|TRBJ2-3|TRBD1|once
TGTGCCAGCCACCGGACAGGGACGTCAGATACGCAGTATTTT
CASHRTGTSDTQYF
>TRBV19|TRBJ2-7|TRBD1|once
TGTGCCAGTAGAAAAACCGGGACAGGACCTTACGAGCAGTACTTC
CASRKTGTGPYEQYF
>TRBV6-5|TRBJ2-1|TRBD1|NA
TGTGCCAGCAGTTATTCAACAGGGGGCCTCAATGAGCAGTTCTTC
CASSYSTGGLNEQFF
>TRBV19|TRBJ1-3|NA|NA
TGTGCCAGTAGCCAATCATCTTGGCCCGGCCTCTCTGGAAACACCATATATTTT
CASSQSSWPGLSGNTIYF
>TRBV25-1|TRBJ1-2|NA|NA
TGTGCCAGCAGTAACTCCCGCCGGGCCCTAGGGGGTGGCTACACCTTC
CASSNSRRALGGGYTF
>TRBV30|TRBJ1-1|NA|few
TGTGCCTGGAGTGTGGACACTGAAGCTTTCTTT
CAWSVDTEAFF
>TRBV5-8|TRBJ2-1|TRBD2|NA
TGTGCCAGCAGCTTGCTAGCGGGAGGGATGAGAGAGCAGTTCTTC
CASSLLAGGMREQFF
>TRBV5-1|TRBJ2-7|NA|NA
TGCGCCAGCAGACGGACGGGGGCATACGAGCAGTACTTC
CASRRTGAYEQYF
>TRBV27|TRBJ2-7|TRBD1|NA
TGTGCCAGCAGCAAGACAGGGTACGGGCAGTACTTC
CASSKTGYGQYF
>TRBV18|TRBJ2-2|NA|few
TGTGCCAGCTCACCACGTCAATCCGGGGAGCTGTTTTTT
CASSPRQSGELFF
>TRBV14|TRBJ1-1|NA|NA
TGTGCCAGCAGCCAATGGGGGGGCAATGAAGCTTTCTTT
CASSQWGGNEAFF
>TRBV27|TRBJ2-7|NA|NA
TGTGCCAGCAGTTTGGCCGGCAGGAAATCCTACGAGCAGTACTTC
CASSLAGRKSYEQYF
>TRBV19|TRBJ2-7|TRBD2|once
TGTGCCAGTAGTAGGGGAGCACTAGCGGGAGGTTCGAGGCAGTACTTC
CASSRGALAGGSRQYF
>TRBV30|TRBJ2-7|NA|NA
TGTGCCTGGAGCCGGACGGGATACGAGCAGTACTTC
CAWSRTGYEQYF
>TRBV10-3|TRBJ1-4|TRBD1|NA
TGTGCCATCAGTGAGTCGAGTCCCGGGACAGGGGGACGTGGACTGTTTTTT
CAISESSPGTGGRGLFF
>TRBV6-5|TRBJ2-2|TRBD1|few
TGTGCCAGCAGTTACTCTATACAGGGGGCCGGGGAGCTGTTTTTT
CASSYSIQGAGELFF
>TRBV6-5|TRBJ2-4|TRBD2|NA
TGTGCCAGCAGTTACCCGGGGGGCATTCAGTACTTC
CASSYPGGIQYF
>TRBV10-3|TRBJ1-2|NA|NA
TGTGCCATCAGTGGTAGCCTGGAGGGCTACACCTTC
CAISGSLEGYTF
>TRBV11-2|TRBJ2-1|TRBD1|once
TGTGCCAGCAGCTCGGACAGGCACAATGAGCAGTTCTTC
CASSSDRHNEQFF
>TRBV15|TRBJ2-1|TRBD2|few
TGTGCCACCAGCAGAGGGACTAGCGGGAACAATGAGCAGTTCTTC
CATSRGTSGNNEQFF
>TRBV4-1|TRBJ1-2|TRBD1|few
TGCGCCAGCAGCCTAACCTGGACAGGCCTACACTTC
CASSLTWTGLHF
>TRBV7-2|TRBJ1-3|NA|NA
TGTGCCAGCAGTTCCGATGTATCTGGAAACACCATATATTTT
CASSSDVSGNTIYF
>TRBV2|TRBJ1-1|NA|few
TGTGCCAGCAGATTACAGGGTAGCACTGAAGCTTTCTTT
CASRLQGSTEAFF
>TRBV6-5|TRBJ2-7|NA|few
TGTGCCAGCAGAAGGACTTCCCTCCTGGAGCAGTACTTC
CASRRTSLLEQYF
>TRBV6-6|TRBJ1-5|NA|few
TGTGCCAGCAGTTACCCAAAGGGGCGGGAGCCCCAGCATTTT
CASSYPKGREPQHF
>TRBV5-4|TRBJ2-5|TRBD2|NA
TGTGCCAGCAGCCCCGGACTAGCGCGGGGGACCCAGTACTTC
CASSPGLARGTQYF
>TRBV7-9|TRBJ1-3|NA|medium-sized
TGTGCCAGCAGCGTCTGGGACAAGATAGGGAACACCATATATTTT
CASSVWDKIGNTIYF
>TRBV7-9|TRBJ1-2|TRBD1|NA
TGTGCCAGCACCGTACGACAGGGGAGAATTAACTATGGCTACACCTTC
CASTVRQGRINYGYTF
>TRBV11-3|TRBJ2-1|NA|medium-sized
TGTGCCAGCAGCTTCCCCGGAGCTGAGCAGTTCTTC
CASSFPGAEQFF
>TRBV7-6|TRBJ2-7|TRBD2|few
TGTGCCAGCAGCTTATCCATAGCGGGAGGACGGGGGTCCTACGAGCAGTACTTC
CASSLSIAGGRGSYEQYF
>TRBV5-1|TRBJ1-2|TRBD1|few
TGCGCCAGCGCACAGACAGGGATTTATGGCTACACCTTC
CASAQTGIYGYTF
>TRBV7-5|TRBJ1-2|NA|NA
TGTGCCAGCAGCTCATCCGGGGGCTTAGGCTACACCTTC
CASSSSGGLGYTF
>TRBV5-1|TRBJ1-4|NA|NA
TGCGCCAGCAGCTTTGAACACCCAACTAATGAAAAACTGTTTTTT
CASSFEHPTNEKLFF
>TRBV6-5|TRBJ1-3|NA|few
TGTGCCAGCAGTTACCATACTGGAAACACCATATATTTT
CASSYHTGNTIYF
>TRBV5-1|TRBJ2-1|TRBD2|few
TGCGCCAGCAGCATAAAGGGACTAGCGGGGCGGAGCTCCTACAATGAGCAGTTCTTC
CASSIKGLAGRSSYNEQFF
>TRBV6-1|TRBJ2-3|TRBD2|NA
TGTGCCAGCAGTGAAGCGCTAAGGTCTAGCGGTTTCACAGATACGCAGTATTTT
CASSEALRSSGFTDTQYF
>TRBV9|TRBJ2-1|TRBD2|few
TGTGCCAGCAGCCCCTTCGGGGCGGGAGATGAGAATGAGCAGTTCTTC
CASSPFGAGDENEQFF
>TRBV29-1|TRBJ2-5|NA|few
TGCAGCGTCCCCGCCGGGTCACAAGAGACCCAGTACTTC
CSVPAGSQETQYF
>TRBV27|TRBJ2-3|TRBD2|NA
TGTGCCAGCAGTCCCACATACGGACTAGCGGGAACCACAGATACGCAGTATTTT
CASSPTYGLAGTTDTQYF
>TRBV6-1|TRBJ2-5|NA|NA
TGTGCCAGCACCAGATGGAGTCGGGAGACCCAGTACTTC
CASTRWSRETQYF